This T cell receptor beta chain was sequenced for a study of T cells after yellow fever vaccination. About the research overall: SMART-Seq v4 Ultra Low Input prepared libraries from low-cell fractions. General study results and limits: Subsequent to the booster, the majority of primary-vaccination clones reappeared (less than 97% CD4, approximately 90% CD8). FACS-sorted repertoires could contain abundant clonotypes contaminating from the bulk population.

In TCRdb, the 5' RACE reads were re-called with MiXCR into one record per CDR3 protein. This sample has some 340,000 distinct CDR3 sequences, with about 10% found just once. With respect to this clonotype: Antigen: not known.

V shed 3 bases and J shed 0 bases, with 9 bases lying between them. This CDR3 comprises 15 residues. Germline V gene sequence: CDR1 LGHNT, CDR2 FRNRAP. This TCR derives from a man aged 18-30 years who received the YFV17D yellow fever vaccine. The sample in question was CD4+ T cells sorted from PBMCs, obtained 45 days after the yellow fever booster vaccination. The rearrangement links TRBV12-5 to TRBJ1-5; no firm D call. CDR3 sequence reads: CASGLGSYSNQPQHF. The CDR3, as DNA: TGTGCTAGTGGTTTAGGCAGTTATAGCAATCAGCCCCAGCATTTT. The full variable domain, with the rest looked up from reference TRBV12-5 and TRBJ1-5, is DARVTQTPRHKVTEMGQEVTMRCQPILGHNTVFWYRQTMMQGLELLAYFRNRAPLDDSGMPKDRFSAEMPDATLATLKIQPSEPRDSAVYFCASGLGSYSNQPQHFGDGTRLSIL.